A single sample is the source of the 21 T cell receptor beta chains below, sequenced in a study of OX40 agonist ivuxolimab in advanced cancers. Method: immunoSEQ multiplex PCR; TCRdb's copy keeps in-frame clones and lacks some. This table holds about 63,000 clones, around nine tenths found once. Material: CD4+ or CD8+ T cells sorted from blood, obtained in a trial of the OX40 agonist ivuxolimab. These receptors were taken from an adult with an advanced solid tumor such as melanoma, head and neck, liver or kidney cancer.

The rearrangement uses TRBV29-1 and TRBJ2-3; the D is unclear. Germline-derived CDR1 and CDR2 are SQVTM and ANQGSEA. The germline V and J ends were trimmed by 5 bases and 1 base, with 10 bases remaining between them. The CDR3 is 13 residues long. This CDR3 reads CSVYRIGTDTQYF. The CDR3 DNA follows: TGCAGCGTTTATCGAATCGGCACAGATACGCAGTATTTT.

The rearrangement joins TRBV5-4 to TRBJ2-7, with 7 bases that match TRBD2. This CDR3 is 14 amino acids long. Per the germline V gene, CDR1 is SGHNT and CDR2 is YYREEE (reference sequence). V shed 4 bases, J shed 7 bases, and the junction held 11 bases outside the gene matches. The CDR3 region has the DNA TGTGCCAGCAGCCGTACCCACATGGGGGGGGAGCAGTACTTC. Protein sequence: CASSRTHMGGEQYF.

On this clone: The junction departs from the called germline gene at one end, perhaps through a read error. The V call is TRBV5-1, the J call TRBJ2-3; D is uncertain. Germline V gives CDR1 SGHRS, CDR2 YFSETQ. The CDR3 is made up of 13 amino acids. The CDR3: CASSLGVADAQYF. In nucleotides, the CDR3 is TGCGCCAGCAGCTTGGGGGTGGCAGATGCGCAGTATTTT. The full variable domain, its missing parts supplied by reference TRBV5-1 and TRBJ2-3, is KAGVTQTPRYLIKTRGQQVTLSCSPISGHRSVSWYQQTPGQGLQFLFEYFSETQRNKGNFPGRFSGRQFSNSRSEMNVSTLELGDSALYLCASSLGVADAQYFGPGTRLTVL.

The genes are TRBV7-9 and TRBJ2-2; tentatively, D is TRBD2 (6 bases). The CDR3 runs 15 residues. Germline lookup yields CDR1 SEHNR and CDR2 FQNEAQ (reference sequence). V was shortened by 6 bases and J by 5 bases, with 16 bases between the two germline ends. This chain's CDR3 is CASRPGQGGTGELFF. DNA for the CDR3: TGTGCCAGCAGGCCAGGGCAGGGAGGAACCGGGGAGCTGTTTTTT. The full variable domain, in which reference TRBV7-9 and TRBJ2-2 provide the parts outside the CDR3, is DTGVSQNPRHKITKRGQNVTFRCDPISEHNRLYWYRQTLGQGPEFLTYFQNEAQLEKSRLLSDRFSAERPKGSFSTLEIQRTEQGDSAMYLCASRPGQGGTGELFFGEGSRLTVL.

This chain joins TRBV7-8 and TRBJ2-5; 7 nucleotides agree with TRBD2. The DNA end lines up better with TRBJ2-7; the J call may be wrong. There are 13 residues in the CDR3. Germline assignment: CDR1 SGHVS and CDR2 FQNEAQ. The CDR3 protein is CASSRGLAYEQYF. CDR3 in DNA: TGTGCCAGCAGCCGAGGACTAGCCTACGAGCAGTACTTC.

Concerning this clone itself: This CDR3 is also generated by other DNA sequences in the sample. The chain has TRBV6-5 and TRBJ2-1, with D possibly matching TRBD2 (6 bases). Germline V gene sequence: CDR1 MNHEY, CDR2 SVGAGI. The V end was cut by 7 bases, the J end by 9 bases, with 19 bases between. This CDR3 is built from 14 residues. The CDR3 spells CASIPLAGGSEQFF. The DNA for the CDR3 is TGTGCCAGCATCCCGCTAGCAGGAGGGTCTGAGCAGTTCTTC.

The chain combines TRBV18 with TRBJ2-3, with TRBD2 matching over 14 bases. V trimming: 5 bases; J trimming: 6 bases; junction bases outside the gene matches: 4. This CDR3 spans 15 amino acids. The germline CDR1 and CDR2 sequences are KGHSH and LQKENI. The CDR3: CASSSGLAGADTQYF. The CDR3 bases are TGTGCCAGCTCATCGGGACTAGCGGGAGCCGATACGCAGTATTTT. The whole variable domain, remainder taken from reference TRBV18 and TRBJ2-3, is NAGVMQNPRHLVRRRGQEARLRCSPMKGHSHVYWYRQLPEEGLKFMVYLQKENIIDESGMPKERFSAEFPKEGPSILRIQQVVRGDSAAYFCASSSGLAGADTQYFGPGTRLTVL.

Only one count was recorded for this clone. The chain employs TRBV5-6 and TRBJ2-5; 8 bases align to TRBD2. The CDR3 is made up of 15 amino acids. The V gene end was trimmed by 0 bases and the J gene end by 3 bases; junction bases not matched to a gene: 4. Germline lookup yields CDR1 SGHDT and CDR2 YYEEEE. The CDR3 DNA sequence: TGTGCCAGCAGCTTGGTACTAGCGGATGAAGAGACCCAGTACTTC. Its translation is CASSLVLADEETQYF.

This chain joins TRBV20-1 and TRBJ2-1; 7 nucleotides agree with TRBD2. The germline gives CDR1 DFQATT, CDR2 SNEGSKA (reference sequence). Trimming cost V 0 bases and J 13 bases; bases outside gene matches: 3. The CDR3 runs 11 residues. The CDR3 DNA follows: TGCAGTGCTAGAGAGGGAGGGAGTCAGTTCTTC. It translates to CSAREGGSQFF.

This clone has only a few counts. V and J are TRBV7-9 and TRBJ1-2; 7 bases map to TRBD1. Trimming removed 3 bases from V and 8 bases from J; junction bases left unmatched: 9. The CDR3 has 14 amino acids. Germline V gives CDR1 SEHNR, CDR2 FQNEAQ (reference sequence). The CDR3 region is CASSFPDRARGYTF. As DNA, the CDR3 is TGTGCCAGCAGCTTCCCTGACAGGGCTCGGGGCTACACCTTC.

The chain employs TRBV14 and TRBJ1-1; tentative D call: TRBD1 (5 bases). CDR1 is SGHDN and CDR2 is FVKESK in the germline V gene. CDR3 size: 14 residues. The germline V and J ends were trimmed by 1 base and 2 bases, with 8 bases remaining between them. CDR3 amino acids: CASSQVRGNTEAFF. CDR3 nucleotides: TGTGCCAGCAGCCAAGTGAGGGGAAACACTGAAGCTTTCTTT.

This clone was observed a handful of times. The chain has TRBV7-3 and TRBJ2-5, with D unresolved. From germline, CDR1 is SGHTA and CDR2 FQGTGA. The CDR3 covers 13 residues. The V and J ends lost 2 bases and 3 bases respectively, with 7 bases between them. The CDR3 nucleotides are TGTGCCAGCAGCTTAGGACGGAAAGAGACCCAGTACTTC. Amino acids: CASSLGRKETQYF.

This clone appeared once. The rearrangement joins TRBV5-4 to TRBJ2-1, with D tentatively TRBD2 (5 bases). Between the trimmed V and J ends, which lost 0 bases and 11 bases, there was a span of 9 bases. Germline CDR1 reads SGHNT; CDR2 reads YYREEE (reference sequence). The CDR3 contains 12 residues. CDR3 loop: CASSLDGDQQFF. Written as DNA, the CDR3 is TGTGCCAGCAGCTTGGACGGGGATCAGCAGTTCTTC.

This clone was seen just once. The genes are TRBV11-2 and TRBJ1-1; D call uncertain. In germline, CDR1 is SGHAT, CDR2 FQNNGV. The CDR3 loop spans 14 amino acids. The V and J ends lost 6 bases and 5 bases respectively, with 16 bases between them. CDR3 region: CASRPRTGGTEAFF. Written as DNA, the CDR3 is TGTGCCAGCAGACCCAGGACGGGTGGAACTGAAGCTTTCTTT.

This clone was recorded only once. The rearrangement links TRBV19 to TRBJ2-7, with 10 bases aligning to TRBD2. CDR1 is LNHDA and CDR2 is SQIVND in the germline V gene (reference sequence). V lost 3 bases to trimming and J lost 3 bases; unmatched junction nucleotides: 8. This CDR3 comprises 16 residues. The CDR3 bases are TGTGCCAGTAGTATCGCCGGGACTAGCGAAATCTACGAGCAGTACTTC. It encodes CASSIAGTSEIYEQYF.

V and J are TRBV6-6 and TRBJ1-4, with 8 bases lining up with TRBD1. The trim removed 7 bases at V and 7 bases at J, leaving 8 bases unmatched. The CDR3 spans 14 residues. Germline V gives CDR1 MNHNY, CDR2 SVGAGI (reference sequence). The CDR3 loop is CASNPGGWVEKLFF. CDR3 in DNA: TGTGCCAGCAACCCAGGGGGCTGGGTTGAAAAACTGTTTTTT.

The genes are TRBV7-2 and TRBJ2-7; 8 bases agree with TRBD1. The CDR3 length is 15 residues. The germline V gene has CDR1 SGHTA and CDR2 FQGNSA. The trim removed 3 bases at V and 0 bases at J, leaving 4 bases unmatched. The CDR3 region has the DNA TGTGCCAGCAGCTTCAGGGGGCTTAGCTCCTACGAGCAGTACTTC. Its translation: CASSFRGLSSYEQYF.

The count of this clone is one. CDR3 residues: CASSSQNSGANVLTF. CDR3 DNA: TGCGCCAGCAGCTCCCAGAACTCTGGGGCCAACGTCCTGACTTTC. This rearrangement joins TRBV5-1 to TRBJ2-6; no definite D call. From germline, CDR1 is SGHRS and CDR2 YFSETQ. The length of the CDR3 is 15 residues. The V and J ends lost 3 bases and 0 bases respectively, with 7 bases between them.

The chain joins TRBV7-9 to TRBJ2-3, with 8 nucleotides matching TRBD2. CDR3 length: 15 amino acids. Germline lookup yields CDR1 SEHNR and CDR2 FQNEAQ (reference sequence). Losses at the gene ends were 3 bases for V and 4 bases for J; bases not matched to a gene: 6. The CDR3 sequence: CASSLGGGMPDTQYF. The CDR3 DNA reads TGTGCCAGCAGCTTGGGCGGGGGGATGCCAGATACGCAGTATTTT. Complete variable domain (other parts from reference TRBV7-9 and TRBJ2-3): DTGVSQNPRHKITKRGQNVTFRCDPISEHNRLYWYRQTLGQGPEFLTYFQNEAQLEKSRLLSDRFSAERPKGSFSTLEIQRTEQGDSAMYLCASSLGGGMPDTQYFGPGTRLTVL.

The chain carries TRBV7-2 and TRBJ2-7; D might be TRBD2 (6 bases). CDR3 length: 13 amino acids. V lost 2 bases, J lost 4 bases, and 9 bases lay in between. CDR1 is SGHTA and CDR2 is FQGNSA in the germline V gene. The CDR3 bases are TGTGCCAGCAGCTTATTGGGGGGTTACGAGCAGTACTTC. Amino acid sequence: CASSLLGGYEQYF.

The genes are TRBV6-5 and TRBJ2-7; D not certain. This CDR3 is 14 amino acids long. Germline V lookup: CDR1 MNHEY, CDR2 SVGAGI. The V end was cut by 10 bases, the J end by 6 bases, with 22 bases between. The CDR3 spells CATLRGPQPSEQYF. For the CDR3, the DNA is TGTGCCACCCTTCGTGGGCCCCAGCCCTCCGAGCAGTACTTC.